This T cell receptor (beta chain) was captured in a study of T cell responses to AZD1222 COVID-19 vaccine. Study findings and constraints: Clonal diversity may have been underestimated, and the donors were mostly white British, with more females than males. Increases in Spike-specific TCR breadth and depth were seen after two AZD1222 doses. Repertoire sampling happened only post peak T cell response. As reported, nearly half of all spike-specific TCRs target variant regions that are unmutated.

CDR3 length: 15 residues. Trimming took off 8 bases at V and 7 bases at J, with 21 bases between the two ends. CDR1 is ENHRY and CDR2 is SYGVKD in the germline V gene. Libraries were prepared by immunoSEQ multiplex PCR; TCRdb keeps only in-frame clonotypes and omits some of them. This sample has 180,000 or so clones, with 70% to 90% found just once. In regard to this clone: Its antigen is as yet unknown.

This clonotype was sampled from an adult who received the AZD1222 COVID-19 vaccine. The sample in question was peripheral blood, obtained 28 days after the second AZD1222 dose. The chain uses TRBV10-3 and TRBJ2-1; D is unresolved. The chain's CDR3 is CAIRTIGPAGNEQFF. CDR3 nucleotide sequence: TGTGCCATCCGAACAATCGGGCCAGCCGGGAATGAGCAGTTCTTC.